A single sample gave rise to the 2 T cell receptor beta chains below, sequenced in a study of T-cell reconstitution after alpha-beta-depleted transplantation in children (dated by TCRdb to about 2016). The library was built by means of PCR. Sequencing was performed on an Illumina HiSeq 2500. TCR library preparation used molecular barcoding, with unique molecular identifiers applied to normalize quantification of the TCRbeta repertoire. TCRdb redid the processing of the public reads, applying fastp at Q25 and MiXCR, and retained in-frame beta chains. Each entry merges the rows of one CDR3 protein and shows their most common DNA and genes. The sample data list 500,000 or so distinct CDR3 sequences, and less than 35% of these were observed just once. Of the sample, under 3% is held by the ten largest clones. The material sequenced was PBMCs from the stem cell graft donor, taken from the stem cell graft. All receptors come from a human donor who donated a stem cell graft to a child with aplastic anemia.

The CDR3 DNA reads TGCAGCGCATTTGGAGCAACTAATGAAAAACTGTTTTTT. Protein: CSAFGATNEKLFF. The chain employs TRBV29-1 and TRBJ1-4; no firm D call. Germline CDR1 is SQVTM and CDR2 is ANQGSEA. The V gene lost 7 bases and the J gene lost 0 bases, with 9 bases spanning the gap. The CDR3 spans 13 residues.

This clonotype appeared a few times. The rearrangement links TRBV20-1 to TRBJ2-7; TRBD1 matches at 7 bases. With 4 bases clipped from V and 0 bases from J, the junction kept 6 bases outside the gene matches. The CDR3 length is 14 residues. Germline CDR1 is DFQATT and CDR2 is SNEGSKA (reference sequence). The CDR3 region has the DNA TGCAGTGCTATAAGACAGGGCAGCTCCTACGAGCAGTACTTC. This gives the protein CSAIRQGSSYEQYF.